This T cell receptor (beta chain) was sequenced for a study of T cell changes during pregnancy in multiple sclerosis (dated by TCRdb to between 2018 and 2021). In terms of the full investigation: The study looked at changes in the T cell repertoire across pregnancy in women with multiple sclerosis.

Comment on this clone: No antigen is known for it. Base qualities are not recorded, but no much larger clone differs from it by a single base.

V gives up 3 bases and J gives up 8 bases, and the segment between their germline ends measures 8 bases. The CDR1 and CDR2 encoded by the germline V gene (reference sequence) are MNHEY and SMNVEV. The CDR3 measures 12 amino acids from cysteine to phenylalanine. Kept here is only the CDR3 DNA, which spans 36 bases and is read in frame from base 1. Library construction relied on the immunoSEQ multiplex PCR assay. TCRdb holds this immuneACCESS table with in-frame rearrangements only. Some clones are missing; in checked studies, unresolved V genes explain under half, and the rest has no known cause. The sample contains more than 20,000 clones, 91% of them found a single time. The top ten constitute approximately 0.68% of the sample.

Sequences were derived from CD4+ T cells from peripheral blood mononuclear cells, sampled after pregnancy. The chain employs TRBV27 and TRBJ2-1, with no reliable assignment of the D segment. This TCR was sampled from a female donor in good health, enrolled as a control in a pregnancy study. The CDR3 region has the sequence CASSFRGDEQFF. The DNA sequence reads TGTGCCAGCAGTTTCCGAGGCGATGAGCAGTTCTTC.